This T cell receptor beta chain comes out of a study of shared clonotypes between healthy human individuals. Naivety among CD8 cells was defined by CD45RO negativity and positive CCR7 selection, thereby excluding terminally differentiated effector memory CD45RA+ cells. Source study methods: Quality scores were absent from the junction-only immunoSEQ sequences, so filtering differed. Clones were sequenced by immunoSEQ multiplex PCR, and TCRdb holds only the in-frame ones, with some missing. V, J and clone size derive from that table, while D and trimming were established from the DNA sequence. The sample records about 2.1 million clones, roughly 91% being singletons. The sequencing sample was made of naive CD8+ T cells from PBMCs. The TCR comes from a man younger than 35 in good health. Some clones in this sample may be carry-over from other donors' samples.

The CDR3 loop is CASSQGPGEGTFYNEQFF. The CDR3 coding sequence is TGCGCCAGCAGCCAAGGGCCAGGGGAGGGGACTTTTTACAATGAGCAGTTCTTC. The J gene is TRBJ2-1, the V gene TRBV4-3; a possible D gene is TRBD2 (7 bases). The CDR3 runs to 18 residues. Germline CDR1 LGHNA, CDR2 YSLEER. V gave up 1 base and J gave up 4 bases, with 20 bases separating them.